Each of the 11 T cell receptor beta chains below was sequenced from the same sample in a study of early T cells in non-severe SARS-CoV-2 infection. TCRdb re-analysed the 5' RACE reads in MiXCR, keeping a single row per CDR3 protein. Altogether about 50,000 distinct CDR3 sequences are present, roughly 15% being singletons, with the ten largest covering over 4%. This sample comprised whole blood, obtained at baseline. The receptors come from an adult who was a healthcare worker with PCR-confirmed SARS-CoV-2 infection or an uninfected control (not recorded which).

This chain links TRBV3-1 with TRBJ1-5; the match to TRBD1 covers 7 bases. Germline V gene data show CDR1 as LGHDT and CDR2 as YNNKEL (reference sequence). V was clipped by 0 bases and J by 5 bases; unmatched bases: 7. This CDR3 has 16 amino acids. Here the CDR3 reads CASSQDEGAKDQPQHF. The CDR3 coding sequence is TGTGCCAGCAGCCAAGATGAGGGGGCTAAGGATCAGCCCCAGCATTTT.

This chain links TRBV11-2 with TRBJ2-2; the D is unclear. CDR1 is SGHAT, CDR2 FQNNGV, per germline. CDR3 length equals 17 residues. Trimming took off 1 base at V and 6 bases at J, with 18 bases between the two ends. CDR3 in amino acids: CASSLGQARKKAGELFF. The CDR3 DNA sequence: TGTGCCAGCAGCTTAGGGCAGGCGAGGAAGAAGGCCGGGGAGCTGTTTTTT.

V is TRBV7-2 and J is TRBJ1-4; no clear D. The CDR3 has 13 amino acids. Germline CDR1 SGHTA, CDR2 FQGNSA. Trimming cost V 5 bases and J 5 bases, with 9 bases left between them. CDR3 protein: CASSPRENEKLFF. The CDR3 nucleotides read TGTGCCAGCAGCCCGCGGGAAAATGAAAAACTGTTTTTT.

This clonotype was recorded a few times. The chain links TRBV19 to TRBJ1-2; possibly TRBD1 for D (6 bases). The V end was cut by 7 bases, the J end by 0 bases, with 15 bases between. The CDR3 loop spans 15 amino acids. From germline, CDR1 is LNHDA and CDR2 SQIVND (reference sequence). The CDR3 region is CASTQTGYANYGYTF. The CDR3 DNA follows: TGTGCCAGTACCCAAACAGGGTACGCTAACTATGGCTACACCTTC.

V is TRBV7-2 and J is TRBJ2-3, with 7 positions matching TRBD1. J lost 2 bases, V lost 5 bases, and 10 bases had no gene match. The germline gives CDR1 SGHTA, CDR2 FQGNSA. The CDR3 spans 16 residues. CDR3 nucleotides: TGTGCCAGCAGCCTAACAGGGGACGACTCCACAGATACGCAGTATTTT. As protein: CASSLTGDDSTDTQYF. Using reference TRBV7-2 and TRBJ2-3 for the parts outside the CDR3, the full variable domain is GAGVSQSPSNKVTEKGKDVELRCDPISGHTALYWYRQSLGQGLEFLIYFQGNSAPDKSGLPSDRFSAERTGGSVSTLTIQRTQQEDSAVYLCASSLTGDDSTDTQYFGPGTRLTVL.

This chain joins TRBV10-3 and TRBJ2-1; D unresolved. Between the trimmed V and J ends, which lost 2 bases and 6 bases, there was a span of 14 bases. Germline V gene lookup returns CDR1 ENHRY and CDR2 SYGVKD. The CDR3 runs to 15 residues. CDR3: CAISEANTLGNEQFF. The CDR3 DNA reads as TGTGCCATCAGTGAGGCAAATACCCTAGGCAATGAGCAGTTCTTC.

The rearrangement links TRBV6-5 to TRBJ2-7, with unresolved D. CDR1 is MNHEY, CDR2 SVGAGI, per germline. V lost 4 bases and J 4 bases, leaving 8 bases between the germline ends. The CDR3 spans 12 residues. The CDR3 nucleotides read TGTGCCAGCAGTTCGGTCGAGTACGAGCAGTACTTC. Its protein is CASSSVEYEQYF.

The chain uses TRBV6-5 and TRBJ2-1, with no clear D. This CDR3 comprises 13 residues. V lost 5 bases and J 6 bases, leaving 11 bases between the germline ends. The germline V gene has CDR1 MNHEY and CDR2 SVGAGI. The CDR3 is CASSADTFNEQFF. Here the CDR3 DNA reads TGTGCCAGCAGTGCCGACACCTTCAATGAGCAGTTCTTC.

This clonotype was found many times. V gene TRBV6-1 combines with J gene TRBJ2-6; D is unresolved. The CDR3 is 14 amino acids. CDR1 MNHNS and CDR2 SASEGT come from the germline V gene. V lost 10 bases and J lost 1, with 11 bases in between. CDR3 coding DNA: TGTGCCACCAACGCGGCTTCTGGGGCCAACGTCCTGACTTTC. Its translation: CATNAASGANVLTF.

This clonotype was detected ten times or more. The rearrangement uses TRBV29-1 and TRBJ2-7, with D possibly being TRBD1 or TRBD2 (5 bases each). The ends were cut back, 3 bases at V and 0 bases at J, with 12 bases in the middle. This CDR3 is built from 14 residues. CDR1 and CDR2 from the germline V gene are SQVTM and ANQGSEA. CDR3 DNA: TGCAGCGTTGACTCTAGGGACGGCTCCTACGAGCAGTACTTC. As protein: CSVDSRDGSYEQYF.

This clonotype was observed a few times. The DNA of the CDR3 is TGCAGCGCCTCTACGGTCTACGAGCAGTACTTC. It translates to CSASTVYEQYF. The rearrangement links TRBV29-1 to TRBJ2-7; no clear D gene. V lost 7 bases and J lost 3, with 10 bases in between. This CDR3 has 11 amino acids. Germline CDR1 SQVTM, CDR2 ANQGSEA.